The clone carrying this TCR beta chain has a count of ten or more. Its antigen is undetermined. The CDR3 totals 15 residues. Germline CDR1 reads SGHTA; CDR2 reads FQGNSA. V shed 4 bases and J shed 0 bases, with 9 bases lying between them. This record comes from a study of T cell repertoires in cytomegalovirus infection. At the level of the study: Indications came from public TCR beta signatures; they pointed to CMV infection and to a matching HLA type. The study, taken as a whole, reports: Of the TCR beta families, the public ones yielded a cumulative frequency that identified carriers of CMV plus the relevant HLA. Dominant in the ex vivo response were TCR beta clonotypes restricted by HLA-C and specific for CMV.

TCRdb fed the reads into MiXCR, producing one record per CDR3 protein. The table includes about 110,000 distinct CDR3 sequences, about a tenth detected once. The source material was PBMCs, sequenced either directly or after in vitro stimulation (not recorded which). V gene TRBV7-2 combines with J gene TRBJ1-4, with D uncertain. The clonotype comes from a human donor in good health (CMV status not recorded). Some clones in this sample may be carry-over from other donors' samples. DNA of the CDR3: TGTGCCAGCAGCTACGGGGTTGCAACTAATGAAAAACTGTTTTTT. Protein: CASSYGVATNEKLFF. The variable domain in full, completed from reference TRBV7-2 and TRBJ1-4, reads GAGVSQSPSNKVTEKGKDVELRCDPISGHTALYWYRQSLGQGLEFLIYFQGNSAPDKSGLPSDRFSAERTGGSVSTLTIQRTQQEDSAVYLCASSYGVATNEKLFFGSGTQLSVL.